The 6 T cell receptor beta chains in this list originate from one sample, sequenced in a study of T-cell memory formation after mild COVID-19. TCRdb re-derived calls from the 5' RACE reads in MiXCR, one entry per CDR3 protein. The sample yields just over 300,000 distinct CDR3 sequences, approximately 19% seen once. The sample comprised PBMCs or a T cell subset sorted from them (not recorded which). These receptors all come from a man aged 18 to 29 who had mild COVID-19 (a few samples of this study predate the infection). Cell type and time point are not known.

This clonotype occurred a few times. The chain joins TRBV7-2 to TRBJ2-3; D tentatively fits TRBD1 or TRBD2 (6 bases each). The CDR3 is 16 residues long. Germline assignment: CDR1 SGHTA and CDR2 FQGNSA. V lost 5 bases and J lost 2, with 17 bases in between. CDR3 in amino acids: CASSTQEGGLTDTQYF. In DNA, the CDR3 is TGTGCCAGCAGCACCCAGGAAGGGGGGCTCACAGATACGCAGTATTTT.

The V and J genes are TRBV7-9 and TRBJ1-1; D perhaps matches TRBD1 (5 bases). V shed 0 bases and J shed 0 bases, with 14 bases lying between them. The CDR3 is 17 residues long. Germline CDR1 SEHNR, CDR2 FQNEAQ (reference sequence). This chain's CDR3 is CASSLARQGYMNTEAFF. CDR3 DNA sequence: TGTGCCAGCAGCTTAGCTAGGCAGGGATACATGAACACTGAAGCTTTCTTT.

The V call is TRBV12-3 or TRBV12-4, the J call TRBJ1-5; D is uncertain. Trimming removed 5 bases from V and 0 bases from J, with 8 bases in between. The CDR3 contains 14 residues. The CDR3 nucleotides are TGTGCCAGCAGTATTTACAGTAGCAATCAGCCCCAGCATTTT. Its translation is CASSIYSSNQPQHF.

This clonotype showed up just a few times. The chain is built from TRBV25-1 and TRBJ2-3, with 8 bases matching TRBD1. Looked up from germline, CDR1 is MGHDK and CDR2 is SYGVNS. This CDR3 has 16 amino acids. V dropped 3 bases and J dropped 0; count of bases not matched to a gene: 5. CDR3 sequence reads: CASSEIGQGSTDTQYF. CDR3 nucleotides: TGTGCCAGCAGTGAGATTGGACAGGGAAGCACAGATACGCAGTATTTT.

This clonotype occurred a few times. The V and J genes are TRBV19 and TRBJ2-5, with D possibly TRBD1 on 7 matching bases. Trimming stripped 5 bases from V and 7 bases from J, with 17 bases between. The length of the CDR3 is 14 residues. CDR1 is LNHDA and CDR2 is SQIVND in the germline V gene (reference sequence). The CDR3 here is CASSSRAQGGTQYF. The CDR3 DNA is TGTGCCAGTAGTTCCCGGGCCCAGGGGGGGACCCAGTACTTC.

V and J are TRBV9 and TRBJ2-5; 8 bases agree with TRBD2. With V trimmed by 3 bases and J by 5 bases, 6 bases remained unmatched. The CDR3 consists of 14 residues. Germline-derived CDR1 and CDR2 are SGDLS and YYNGEE. The CDR3 sequence: CASSGSGVGETQYF. In nucleotides, the CDR3 is TGTGCCAGCAGCGGTAGCGGGGTGGGGGAGACCCAGTACTTC.